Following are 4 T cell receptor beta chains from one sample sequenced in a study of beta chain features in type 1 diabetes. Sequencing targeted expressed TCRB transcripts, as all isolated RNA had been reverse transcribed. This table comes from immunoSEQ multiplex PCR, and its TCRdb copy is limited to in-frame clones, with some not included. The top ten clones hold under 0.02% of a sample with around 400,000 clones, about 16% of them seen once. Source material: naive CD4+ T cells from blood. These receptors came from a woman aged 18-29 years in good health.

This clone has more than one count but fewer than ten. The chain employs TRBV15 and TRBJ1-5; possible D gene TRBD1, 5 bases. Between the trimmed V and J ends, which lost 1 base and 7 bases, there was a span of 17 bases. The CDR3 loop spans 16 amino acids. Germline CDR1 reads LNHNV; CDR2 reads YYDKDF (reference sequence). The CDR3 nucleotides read TGTGCCACCAGCAGAGGGGCAGGGTCAATACCCCAGCCCCAGCATTTT. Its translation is CATSRGAGSIPQPQHF.

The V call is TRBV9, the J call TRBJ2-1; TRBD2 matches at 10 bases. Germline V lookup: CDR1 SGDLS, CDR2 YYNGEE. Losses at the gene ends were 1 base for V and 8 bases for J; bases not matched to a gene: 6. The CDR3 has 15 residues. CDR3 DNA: TGTGCCAGCAGCGTACTAGCGGGAGTTGGCTATGAGCAGTTCTTC. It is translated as CASSVLAGVGYEQFF. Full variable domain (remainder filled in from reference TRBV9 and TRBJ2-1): DSGVTQTPKHLITATGQRVTLRCSPRSGDLSVYWYQQSLDQGLQFLIQYYNGEERAKGNILERFSAQQFPDLHSELNLSSLELGDSALYFCASSVLAGVGYEQFFGPGTRLTVL.

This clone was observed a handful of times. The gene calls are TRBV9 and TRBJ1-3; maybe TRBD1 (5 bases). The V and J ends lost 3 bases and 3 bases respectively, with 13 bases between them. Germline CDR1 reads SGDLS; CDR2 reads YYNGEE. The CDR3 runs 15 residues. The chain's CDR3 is CASSAREAGGNTIYF. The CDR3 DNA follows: TGTGCCAGCAGCGCCAGGGAGGCTGGTGGAAACACCATATATTTT.

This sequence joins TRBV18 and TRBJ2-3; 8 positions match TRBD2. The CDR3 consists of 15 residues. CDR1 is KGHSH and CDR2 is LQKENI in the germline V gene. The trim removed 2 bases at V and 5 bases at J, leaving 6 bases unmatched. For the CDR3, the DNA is TGTGCCAGCTCACCAGCAAGCGGGAGCCGAGATACGCAGTATTTT. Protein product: CASSPASGSRDTQYF.